This T cell receptor beta chain was found in a study of post-analysis software for immune sequencing data. Study overall: Relapsing-remitting, secondary progressive and progressive-relapsing multiple sclerosis were all included among the disease courses.

Built from TCR beta cDNA, the libraries had unique molecular identifiers in them. From the PCR reads, TCRdb called clonotypes with MiXCR, one entry per CDR3 protein. The data contain just over 250,000 distinct CDR3 sequences, around 34% of them singletons. Study-wide results and caveats: Roughly 5 TRBV segments (TRBV5-6, TRBV5-1 and TRBV20-1 among them) occurred more frequently in patients than in controls.

This clonotype was recorded many times. No antigen is known for it. The CDR3 sequence is 15 residues long. Germline loops: CDR1 MDHEN, CDR2 SYDVKM. The V end lost 9 bases, the J end lost 0 bases, and 18 bases lay between the germline ends. The clonotype originates from a girl aged 10 to 17 with multiple sclerosis. The chain has TRBV28 and TRBJ2-7; D is unclear. Sequencing was done on a sample of blood. Written as DNA, the CDR3 is TGTGCCAGGCGACACTCAGAAGTCCTCTCCTACGAGCAGTACTTC. Translation: CARRHSEVLSYEQYF.